The rows below give T cell receptor beta chains drawn from one sample of a study of human T cells and chemical hapten exposure. TCRdb recomputed calls from the RACE reads with MiXCR, one row per CDR3 protein. Seen here are approximately 44,000 distinct CDR3 sequences, roughly 4.5% observed once, and the top ten hold roughly 6%. Sequencing input: whole blood. The receptors shown here come from a human donor in good health. Some clones in this sample may be carry-over from other donors' samples. Each CDR3 is given with its conserved first and last residue. Fields, in order: V gene, clone size, CDR3 length, D gene, J gene, CDR3 DNA, CDR3 protein. The D gene is left open where the match is weak. Clone size, where shown, is once, few, many, or a class for clones that have expanded.

v_gene: TRBV21-1
abundance: few
len: 16
d_gene: -
j_gene: TRBJ2-3
CDR3nt: TGTGCCAGCAGCAACCTCCAGCGGGCGCTCACAGATACGCAGTATTTT
CDR3aa: CASSNLQRALTDTQYF

v_gene: TRBV19
abundance: many
len: 14
d_gene: -
j_gene: TRBJ1-5
CDR3nt: TGTGCCAGTAGGAATACAGGTAGCAATCAGCCCCAGCATTTT
CDR3aa: CASRNTGSNQPQHF

v_gene: TRBV28
abundance: many
len: 16
d_gene: TRBD1
j_gene: TRBJ1-5
CDR3nt: TGTGCCAGCAGTCCCCATCAGGGGGCGCGGGGTCAGCCCCAGCATTTT
CDR3aa: CASSPHQGARGQPQHF

v_gene: TRBV5-4
abundance: -
len: 16
d_gene: -
j_gene: TRBJ2-2
CDR3nt: TGTGCCAGCAGCCATGGGCGGAGGGGGCTCACCGGGGAGCTGTTTTTT
CDR3aa: CASSHGRRGLTGELFF

v_gene: TRBV20-1
abundance: -
len: 13
d_gene: TRBD1
j_gene: TRBJ2-7
CDR3nt: TGCAGTGCCACGCGGACAGGGGGGTACGAGCAGTACTTC
CDR3aa: CSATRTGGYEQYF

v_gene: TRBV29-1
abundance: -
len: 14
d_gene: TRBD1
j_gene: TRBJ1-2
CDR3nt: TGCAGCGTTGCCGCACAGGGGCATTATAACGGCTACACCTTC
CDR3aa: CSVAAQGHYNGYTF

v_gene: TRBV9
abundance: -
len: 16
d_gene: -
j_gene: TRBJ1-5
CDR3nt: TGTGCCAGCAGCTCGGGGACTAGCGAGTACGCAGATACGCAGCATTTT
CDR3aa: CASSSGTSEYADTQHF

v_gene: TRBV18
abundance: many
len: 16
d_gene: TRBD1
j_gene: TRBJ2-1
CDR3nt: TGTGCCAGCTCACCACAAATAACAGGGGTTTACAATGAGCAGTTCTTC
CDR3aa: CASSPQITGVYNEQFF

v_gene: TRBV6-6
abundance: -
len: 16
d_gene: -
j_gene: TRBJ2-3
CDR3nt: TGTGCCAGCAGTCCCCCGGGGCGGTCCGAGCAGGATACGCAGTATTTT
CDR3aa: CASSPPGRSEQDTQYF

v_gene: TRBV4-1
abundance: -
len: 15
d_gene: -
j_gene: TRBJ1-1
CDR3nt: TGCGCCAGCAGCCCCGTGGGACCCGACAGAGCAGAAGCTTTCTTT
CDR3aa: CASSPVGPDRAEAFF

v_gene: TRBV29-1
abundance: -
len: 15
d_gene: -
j_gene: TRBJ2-7
CDR3nt: TGCAGCGTCGCCCCTGGGAAGACAGGCGTCCACGAGCAGTACTTC
CDR3aa: CSVAPGKTGVHEQYF

v_gene: TRBV7-3
abundance: many
len: 15
d_gene: TRBD2
j_gene: TRBJ2-2
CDR3nt: TGTGCCAGCAGCTTAATGGCTAGCGGCACCGGGGAGCTGTTTTTT
CDR3aa: CASSLMASGTGELFF

v_gene: TRBV25-1
abundance: few
len: 15
d_gene: -
j_gene: TRBJ2-7
CDR3nt: TGTGCCAGCAGTGAATCGGAGGGAATCCTCTACGAGCAGTACTTC
CDR3aa: CASSESEGILYEQYF

v_gene: TRBV6-5
abundance: few
len: 14
d_gene: -
j_gene: TRBJ2-5
CDR3nt: TGTGCCAGCAGTTACTTCCGGACGACGGGGACCCAGTACTTC
CDR3aa: CASSYFRTTGTQYF

v_gene: TRBV4-1
abundance: many
len: 12
d_gene: -
j_gene: TRBJ1-1
CDR3nt: TGCGCCAGCAGCCAAGATAGATCTGAAGCTTTCTTT
CDR3aa: CASSQDRSEAFF

v_gene: TRBV15
abundance: many
len: 16
d_gene: -
j_gene: TRBJ2-7
CDR3nt: TGTGCCACCAGAGCTCCCGGGGGACCCCGAGGCTACGAGCAGTACTTC
CDR3aa: CATRAPGGPRGYEQYF

v_gene: TRBV9
abundance: many
len: 14
d_gene: -
j_gene: TRBJ2-7
CDR3nt: TGTGCCAGCAGCGACGGGACACAATCCTACGAGCAGTACTTC
CDR3aa: CASSDGTQSYEQYF

v_gene: TRBV30
abundance: many
len: 13
d_gene: TRBD1
j_gene: TRBJ1-1
CDR3nt: TGTGCCTGGAGCAACAGGGGGTACACTGAAGCTTTCTTT
CDR3aa: CAWSNRGYTEAFF

v_gene: TRBV28
abundance: many
len: 16
d_gene: TRBD2
j_gene: TRBJ2-3
CDR3nt: TGTGCCAGCAGTTTACCCCCACTAGCGAGCACAGATACGCAGTATTTT
CDR3aa: CASSLPPLASTDTQYF

v_gene: TRBV29-1
abundance: many
len: 12
d_gene: -
j_gene: TRBJ2-3
CDR3nt: TGCAGCGTATGGGGGGCCACAGATACGCAGTATTTT
CDR3aa: CSVWGATDTQYF

v_gene: TRBV7-3
abundance: -
len: 14
d_gene: -
j_gene: TRBJ1-6
CDR3nt: TGTGCCAGCGCCTCCCTCGGGGGCGGTTCACCCCTCCACTTT
CDR3aa: CASASLGGGSPLHF

v_gene: TRBV7-2
abundance: few
len: 15
d_gene: -
j_gene: TRBJ2-1
CDR3nt: TGTGCCAGCAGTTCGCAGGCGAAGACGGGAAATGAGCAGTTCTTC
CDR3aa: CASSSQAKTGNEQFF

v_gene: TRBV28
abundance: few
len: 15
d_gene: -
j_gene: TRBJ2-5
CDR3nt: TGTGCCAGCAGTTTACCCACGGGATCTCAAGAGACCCAGTACTTC
CDR3aa: CASSLPTGSQETQYF

v_gene: TRBV28
abundance: many
len: 17
d_gene: TRBD1
j_gene: TRBJ1-6
CDR3nt: TGTGCCAGCAGTTCCTTGACAGGGGTTACCAAAGATTCACCCCTCCACTTT
CDR3aa: CASSSLTGVTKDSPLHF

v_gene: TRBV28
abundance: -
len: 15
d_gene: -
j_gene: TRBJ1-1
CDR3nt: TGTGCCAGCAGACCCGGTGGAAGCAGGGGAACTGAAGCTTTCTTT
CDR3aa: CASRPGGSRGTEAFF

v_gene: TRBV6-6
abundance: many
len: 15
d_gene: -
j_gene: TRBJ1-1
CDR3nt: TGTGCCAGCAGTTACTCTGGGGGTGACGGCTCCGAAGCTTTCTTT
CDR3aa: CASSYSGGDGSEAFF

v_gene: TRBV12-3/TRBV12-4
abundance: many
len: 14
d_gene: TRBD1
j_gene: TRBJ1-2
CDR3nt: TGTGCCAGCATTCCGGTAGGGGGCGGCTATGGCTACACCTTC
CDR3aa: CASIPVGGGYGYTF

v_gene: TRBV20-1
abundance: -
len: 12
d_gene: -
j_gene: TRBJ2-7
CDR3nt: TGCAGTGCCCAGGATCGCGGGTACGAGCAGTACTTC
CDR3aa: CSAQDRGYEQYF

v_gene: TRBV7-3
abundance: many
len: 15
d_gene: TRBD2
j_gene: TRBJ2-1
CDR3nt: TGTGCCAGCAGCCCCCACCAGGTTAGCGGGAGTAAGCAGTTCTTC
CDR3aa: CASSPHQVSGSKQFF

v_gene: TRBV2
abundance: -
len: 12
d_gene: -
j_gene: TRBJ2-2
CDR3nt: TGTGCCAGCCTGTCGAACACCGGGGAGCTGTTTTTT
CDR3aa: CASLSNTGELFF